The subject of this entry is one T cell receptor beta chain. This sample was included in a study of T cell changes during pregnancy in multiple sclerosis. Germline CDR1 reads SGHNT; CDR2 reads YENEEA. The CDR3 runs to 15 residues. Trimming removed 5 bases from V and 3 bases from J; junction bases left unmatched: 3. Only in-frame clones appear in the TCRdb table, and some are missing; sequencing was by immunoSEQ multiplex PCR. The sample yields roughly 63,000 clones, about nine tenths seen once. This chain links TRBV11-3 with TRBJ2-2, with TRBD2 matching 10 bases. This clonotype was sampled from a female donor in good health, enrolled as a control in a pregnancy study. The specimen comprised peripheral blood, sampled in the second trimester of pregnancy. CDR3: CASSRTSGHTGELFF. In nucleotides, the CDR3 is TGTGCCAGCAGCCGGACTAGCGGTCACACCGGGGAGCTGTTTTTT.